This T cell receptor beta chain was profiled in a study of T cell responses to AZD1222 COVID-19 vaccine. TCRdb's table, derived via immunoSEQ multiplex PCR, lists solely in-frame clones and lacks some. The data contain roughly 120,000 clones, about 88% of them singletons. Sequencing was performed on peripheral blood, taken on day 0 of AZD1222 vaccination. The sequence came from an adult in good health.

CDR3 bases: TGCGCCAGCAGCTTGGGACAGGCGGAGACCCAGTACTTC. As protein: CASSLGQAETQYF. The chain joins TRBV5-1 to TRBJ2-5; a possible D gene is TRBD1 (6 bases). The CDR3 totals 13 residues. Germline assignment: CDR1 SGHRS and CDR2 YFSETQ. Trimming took off 0 bases at V and 5 bases at J, with 8 bases between the two ends. Together with reference TRBV5-1 and TRBJ2-5, the CDR3 gives the full variable domain: KAGVTQTPRYLIKTRGQQVTLSCSPISGHRSVSWYQQTPGQGLQFLFEYFSETQRNKGNFPGRFSGRQFSNSRSEMNVSTLELGDSALYLCASSLGQAETQYFGPGTRLLVL.